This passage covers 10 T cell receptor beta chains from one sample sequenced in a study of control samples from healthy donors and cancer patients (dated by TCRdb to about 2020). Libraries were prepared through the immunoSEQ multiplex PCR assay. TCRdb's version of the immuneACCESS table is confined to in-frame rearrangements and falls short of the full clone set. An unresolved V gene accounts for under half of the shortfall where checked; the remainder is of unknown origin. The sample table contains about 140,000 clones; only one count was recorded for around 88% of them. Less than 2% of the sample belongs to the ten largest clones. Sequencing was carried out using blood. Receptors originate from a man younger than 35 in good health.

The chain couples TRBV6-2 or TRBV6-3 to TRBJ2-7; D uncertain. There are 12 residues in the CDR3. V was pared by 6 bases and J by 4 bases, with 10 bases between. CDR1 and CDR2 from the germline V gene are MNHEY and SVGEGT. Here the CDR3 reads CASSLSMYEQYF. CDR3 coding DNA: TGTGCCAGCAGCCTCTCGATGTACGAGCAGTACTTC.

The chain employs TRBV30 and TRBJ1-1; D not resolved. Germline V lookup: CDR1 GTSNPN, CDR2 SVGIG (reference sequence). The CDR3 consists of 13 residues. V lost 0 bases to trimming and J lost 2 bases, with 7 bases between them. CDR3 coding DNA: TGTGCCTGGAGTGTTGCGGAAAACACTGAAGCTTTCTTT. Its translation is CAWSVAENTEAFF.

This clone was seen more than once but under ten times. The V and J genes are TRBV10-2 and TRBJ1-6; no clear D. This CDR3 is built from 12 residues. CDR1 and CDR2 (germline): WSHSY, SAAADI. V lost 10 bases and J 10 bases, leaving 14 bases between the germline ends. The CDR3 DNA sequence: TGCGCCACCGCAAGAACAACCTCACCCCTCCACTTT. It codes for CATARTTSPLHF.

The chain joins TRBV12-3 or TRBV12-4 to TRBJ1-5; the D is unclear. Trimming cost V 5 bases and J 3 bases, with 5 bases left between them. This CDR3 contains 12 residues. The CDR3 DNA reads TGTGCCAGCAGTAACGACAATCAGCCCCAGCATTTT. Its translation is CASSNDNQPQHF.

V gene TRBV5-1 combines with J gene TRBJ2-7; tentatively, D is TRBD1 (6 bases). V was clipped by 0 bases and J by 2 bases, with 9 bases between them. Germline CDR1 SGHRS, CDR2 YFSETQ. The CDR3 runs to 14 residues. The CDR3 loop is CASSLADRTYEQYF. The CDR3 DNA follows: TGCGCCAGCAGCTTGGCAGACAGGACCTACGAGCAGTACTTC.

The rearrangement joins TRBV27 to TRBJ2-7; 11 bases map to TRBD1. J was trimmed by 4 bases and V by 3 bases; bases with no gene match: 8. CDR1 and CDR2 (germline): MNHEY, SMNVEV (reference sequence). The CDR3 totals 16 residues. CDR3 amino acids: CASSFLPGQGEYEQYF. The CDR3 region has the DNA TGTGCCAGCAGTTTCCTGCCGGGACAGGGGGAGTACGAGCAGTACTTC.

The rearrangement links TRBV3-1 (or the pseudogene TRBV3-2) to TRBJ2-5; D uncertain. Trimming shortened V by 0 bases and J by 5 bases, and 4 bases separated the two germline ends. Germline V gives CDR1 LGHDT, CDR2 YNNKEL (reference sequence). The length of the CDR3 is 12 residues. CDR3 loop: CASSQDPETQYF. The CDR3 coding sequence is TGTGCCAGCAGCCAAGATCCTGAGACCCAGTACTTC.

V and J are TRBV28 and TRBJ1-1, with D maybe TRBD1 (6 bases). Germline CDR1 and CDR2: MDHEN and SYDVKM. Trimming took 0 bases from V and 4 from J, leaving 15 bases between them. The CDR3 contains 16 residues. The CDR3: CASSLWGVVGATEAFF. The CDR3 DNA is TGTGCCAGCAGTTTATGGGGGGTAGTGGGGGCCACTGAAGCTTTCTTT.

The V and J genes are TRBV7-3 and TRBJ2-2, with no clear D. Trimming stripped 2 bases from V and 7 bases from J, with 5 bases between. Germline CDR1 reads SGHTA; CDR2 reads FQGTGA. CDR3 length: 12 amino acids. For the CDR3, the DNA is TGTGCCAGCAGCTTAGGGGTCGGGGAGCTGTTTTTT. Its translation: CASSLGVGELFF.

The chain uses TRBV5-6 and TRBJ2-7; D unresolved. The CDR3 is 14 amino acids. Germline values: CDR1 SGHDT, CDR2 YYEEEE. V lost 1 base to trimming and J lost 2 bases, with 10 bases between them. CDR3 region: CASSLSRVTYEQYF. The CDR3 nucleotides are TGTGCCAGCAGCTTGTCAAGGGTAACCTACGAGCAGTACTTC.